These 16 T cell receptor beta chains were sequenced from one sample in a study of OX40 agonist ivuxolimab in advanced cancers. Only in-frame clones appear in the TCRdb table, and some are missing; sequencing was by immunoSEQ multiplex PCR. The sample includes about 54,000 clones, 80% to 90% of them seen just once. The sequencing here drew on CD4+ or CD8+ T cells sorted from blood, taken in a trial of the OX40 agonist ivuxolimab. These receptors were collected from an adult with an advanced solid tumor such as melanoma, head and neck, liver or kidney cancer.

The CDR3 nucleotides are TGTGCCAGCAGGGTAATGGCCCCAGAGACCCAGTACTTC. Its protein product is CASRVMAPETQYF. The genes are TRBV2 and TRBJ2-5, with no clear D. V lost 6 bases, J lost 4 bases, and 12 bases lay in between. This CDR3 region has 13 residues. From germline, CDR1 is SNHLY and CDR2 FYNNEI.

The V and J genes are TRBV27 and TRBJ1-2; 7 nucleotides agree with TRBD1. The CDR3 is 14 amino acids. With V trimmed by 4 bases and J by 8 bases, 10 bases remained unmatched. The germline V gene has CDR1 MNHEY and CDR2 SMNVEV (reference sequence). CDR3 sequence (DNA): TGTGCCAGCAGTTCAACAGGGGTTGGGTTGGGCTACACCTTC. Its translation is CASSSTGVGLGYTF.

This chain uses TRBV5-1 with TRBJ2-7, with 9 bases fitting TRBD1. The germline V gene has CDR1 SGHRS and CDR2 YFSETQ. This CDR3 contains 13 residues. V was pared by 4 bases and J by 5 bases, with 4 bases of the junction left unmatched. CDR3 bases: TGCGCCAGCAGCCTCGGACAGGGGCACGAGCAGTACTTC. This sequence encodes CASSLGQGHEQYF.

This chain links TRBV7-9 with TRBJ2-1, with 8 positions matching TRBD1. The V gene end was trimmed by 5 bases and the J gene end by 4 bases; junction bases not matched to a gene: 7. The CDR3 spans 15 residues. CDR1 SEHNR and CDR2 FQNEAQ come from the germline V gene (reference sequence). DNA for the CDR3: TGTGCCAGCAGCCAAACCGGGACAGGATACAATGAGCAGTTCTTC. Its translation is CASSQTGTGYNEQFF.

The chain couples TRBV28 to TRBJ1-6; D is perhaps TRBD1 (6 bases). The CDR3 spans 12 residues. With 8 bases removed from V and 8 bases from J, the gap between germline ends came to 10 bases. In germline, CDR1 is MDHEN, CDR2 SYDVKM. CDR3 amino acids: CASHRTDSPLHF. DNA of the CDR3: TGTGCCAGCCATCGGACAGATTCACCCCTCCACTTT.

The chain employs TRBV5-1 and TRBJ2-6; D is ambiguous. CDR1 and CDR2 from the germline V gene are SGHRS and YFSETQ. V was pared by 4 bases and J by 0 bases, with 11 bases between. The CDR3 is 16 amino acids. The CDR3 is CASSLIANSGANVLTF. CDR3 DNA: TGCGCCAGCAGCCTCATCGCCAACTCTGGGGCCAACGTCCTGACTTTC.

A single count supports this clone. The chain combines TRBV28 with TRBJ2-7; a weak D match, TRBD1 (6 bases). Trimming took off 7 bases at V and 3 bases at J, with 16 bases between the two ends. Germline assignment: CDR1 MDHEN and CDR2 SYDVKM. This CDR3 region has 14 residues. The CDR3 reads CASTSSPQGYEQYF. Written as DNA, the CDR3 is TGTGCCAGCACCTCTTCGCCACAGGGCTACGAGCAGTACTTC.

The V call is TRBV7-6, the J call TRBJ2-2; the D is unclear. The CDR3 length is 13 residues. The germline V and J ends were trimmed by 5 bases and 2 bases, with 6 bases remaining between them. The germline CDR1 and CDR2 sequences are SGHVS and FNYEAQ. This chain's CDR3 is CASSRFNTGELFF. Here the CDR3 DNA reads TGTGCCAGCAGCCGATTTAACACCGGGGAGCTGTTTTTT.

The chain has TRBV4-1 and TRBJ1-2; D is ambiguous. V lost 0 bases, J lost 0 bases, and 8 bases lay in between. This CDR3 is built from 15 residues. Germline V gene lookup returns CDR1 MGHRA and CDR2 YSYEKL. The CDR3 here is CASSQEWGSNYGYTF. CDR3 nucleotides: TGCGCCAGCAGCCAAGAGTGGGGATCTAACTATGGCTACACCTTC.

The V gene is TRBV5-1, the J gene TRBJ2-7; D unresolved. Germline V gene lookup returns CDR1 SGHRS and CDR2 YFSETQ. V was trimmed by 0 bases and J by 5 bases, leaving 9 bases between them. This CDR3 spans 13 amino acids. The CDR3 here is CASSLVHHDEQYF. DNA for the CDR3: TGCGCCAGCAGCTTGGTTCATCACGACGAGCAGTACTTC.

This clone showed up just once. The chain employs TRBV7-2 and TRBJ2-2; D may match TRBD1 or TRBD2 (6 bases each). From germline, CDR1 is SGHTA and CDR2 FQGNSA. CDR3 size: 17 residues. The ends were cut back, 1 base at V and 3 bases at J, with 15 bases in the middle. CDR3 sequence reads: CASSLVGGGQYTGELFF. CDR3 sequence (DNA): TGTGCCAGCAGCTTAGTAGGGGGAGGACAGTACACCGGGGAGCTGTTTTTT.

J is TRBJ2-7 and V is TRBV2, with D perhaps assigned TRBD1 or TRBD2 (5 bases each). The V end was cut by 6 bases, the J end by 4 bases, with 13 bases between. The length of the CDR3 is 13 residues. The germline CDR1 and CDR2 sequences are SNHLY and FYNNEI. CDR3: CASRGDGAYEQYF. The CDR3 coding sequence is TGTGCCAGCAGAGGGGACGGAGCGTACGAGCAGTACTTC.

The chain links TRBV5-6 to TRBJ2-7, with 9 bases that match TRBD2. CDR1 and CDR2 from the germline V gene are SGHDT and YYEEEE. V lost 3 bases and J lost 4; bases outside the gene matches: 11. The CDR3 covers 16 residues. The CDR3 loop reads CASSSPPGTSWYEQYF. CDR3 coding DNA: TGTGCCAGCAGCTCGCCCCCCGGGACTAGCTGGTACGAGCAGTACTTC.

The CDR3 loop reads CASSLDAGGQFF. Written as DNA, the CDR3 is TGTGCCAGCAGCTTGGACGCGGGAGGGCAGTTCTTC. This chain connects TRBV5-4 to TRBJ2-1; 8 bases line up with TRBD2. CDR3 length: 12 residues. The germline V gene has CDR1 SGHNT and CDR2 YYREEE (reference sequence). After removal of 0 bases from V and 12 bases from J, the junction contained 2 bases not matched to a gene.

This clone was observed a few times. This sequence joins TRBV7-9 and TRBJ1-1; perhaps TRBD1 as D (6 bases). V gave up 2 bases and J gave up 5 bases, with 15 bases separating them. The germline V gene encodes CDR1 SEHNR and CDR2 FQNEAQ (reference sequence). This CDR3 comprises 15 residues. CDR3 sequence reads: CASSLLKQGKTEAFF. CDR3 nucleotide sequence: TGTGCCAGCAGCTTATTGAAACAGGGTAAAACTGAAGCTTTCTTT.

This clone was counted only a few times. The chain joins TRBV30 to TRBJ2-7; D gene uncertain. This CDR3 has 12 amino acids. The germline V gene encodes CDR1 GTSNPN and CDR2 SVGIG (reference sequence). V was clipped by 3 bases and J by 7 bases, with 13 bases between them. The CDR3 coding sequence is TGTGCCTGGAGAAAGACTGGGGTAGAGCAGTACTTC. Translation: CAWRKTGVEQYF.